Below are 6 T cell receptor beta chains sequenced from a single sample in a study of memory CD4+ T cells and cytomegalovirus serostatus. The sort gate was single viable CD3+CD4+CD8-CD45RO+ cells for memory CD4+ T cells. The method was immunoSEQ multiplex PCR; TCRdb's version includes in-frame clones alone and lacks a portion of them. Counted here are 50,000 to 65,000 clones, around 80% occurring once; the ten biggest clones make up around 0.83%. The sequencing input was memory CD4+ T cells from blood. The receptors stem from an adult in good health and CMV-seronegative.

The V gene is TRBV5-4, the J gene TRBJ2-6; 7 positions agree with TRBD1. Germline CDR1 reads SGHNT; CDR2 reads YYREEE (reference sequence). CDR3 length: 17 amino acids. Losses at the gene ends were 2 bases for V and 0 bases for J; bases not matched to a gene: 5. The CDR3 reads CASSFPGQSSGANVLTF. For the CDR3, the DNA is TGTGCCAGCAGCTTCCCGGGACAGAGCTCTGGGGCCAACGTCCTGACTTTC.

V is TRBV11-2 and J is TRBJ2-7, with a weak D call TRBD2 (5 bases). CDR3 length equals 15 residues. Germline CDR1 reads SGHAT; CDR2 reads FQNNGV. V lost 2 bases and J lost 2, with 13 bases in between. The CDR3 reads CASSLQATGTYEQYF. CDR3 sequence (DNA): TGTGCCAGCAGCTTACAGGCGACGGGGACCTACGAGCAGTACTTC. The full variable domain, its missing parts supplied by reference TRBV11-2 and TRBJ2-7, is EAGVAQSPRYKIIEKRQSVAFWCNPISGHATLYWYQQILGQGPKLLIQFQNNGVVDDSQLPKDRFSAERLKGVDSTLKIQPAKLEDSAVYLCASSLQATGTYEQYFGPGTRLTVT.

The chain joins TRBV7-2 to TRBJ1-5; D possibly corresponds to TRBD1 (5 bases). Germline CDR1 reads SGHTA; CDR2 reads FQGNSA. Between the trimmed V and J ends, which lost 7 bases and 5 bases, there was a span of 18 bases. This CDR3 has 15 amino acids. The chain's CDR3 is CASTQGIGAYQPQHF. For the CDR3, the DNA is TGTGCCAGCACCCAGGGCATCGGAGCGTATCAGCCCCAGCATTTT.

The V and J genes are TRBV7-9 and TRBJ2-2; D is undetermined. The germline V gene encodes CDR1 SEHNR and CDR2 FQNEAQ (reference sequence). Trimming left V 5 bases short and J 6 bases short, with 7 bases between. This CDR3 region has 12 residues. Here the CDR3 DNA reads TGTGCCAGCAGCCGAGAAGCCGGGGAGCTGTTTTTT. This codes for CASSREAGELFF. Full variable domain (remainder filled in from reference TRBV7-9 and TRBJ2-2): DTGVSQNPRHKITKRGQNVTFRCDPISEHNRLYWYRQTLGQGPEFLTYFQNEAQLEKSRLLSDRFSAERPKGSFSTLEIQRTEQGDSAMYLCASSREAGELFFGEGSRLTVL.

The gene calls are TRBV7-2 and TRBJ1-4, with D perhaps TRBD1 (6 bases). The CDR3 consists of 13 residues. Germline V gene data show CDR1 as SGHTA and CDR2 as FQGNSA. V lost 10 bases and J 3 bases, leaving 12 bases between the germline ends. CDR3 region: CAIAGGPNEKLFF. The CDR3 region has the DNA TGTGCCATCGCGGGGGGGCCTAATGAAAAACTGTTTTTT.

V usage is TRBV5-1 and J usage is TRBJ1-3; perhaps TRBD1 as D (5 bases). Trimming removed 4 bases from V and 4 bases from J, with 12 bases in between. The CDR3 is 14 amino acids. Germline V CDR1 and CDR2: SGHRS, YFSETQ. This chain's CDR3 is CASSLIGGGNTIYF. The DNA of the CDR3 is TGCGCCAGCAGCCTGATCGGGGGGGGAAACACCATATATTTT.